Listed below are T cell receptor beta chains from one sample, sequenced in a study of regulatory T cells in long-lasting Graves disease. TCRdb passed the multiplex PCR reads through MiXCR, listing each CDR3 protein once. The sample holds over 450,000 distinct CDR3 sequences, under 25% seen once. Sample: peripheral blood mononuclear cells (PBMCs), taken when the disease was refractory, from a patient treated with antithyroid drugs. Receptor source: a female donor with Graves disease. The CDR3 runs from the conserved cysteine through the conserved F or W. A D gene is named only where the DNA matches it firmly. Clone size, where shown, is once, few, many, or a class for clones that have expanded.

v_gene	j_gene	d_gene	abundance	CDR3nt	CDR3aa
TRBV27	TRBJ1-4	TRBD1	many	TGTGCCAGCAGACCCGGGACAGGCAGTAATGAAAAACTGTTTTTT	CASRPGTGSNEKLFF
TRBV29-1	TRBJ2-1	-	-	TGCAGCGTTGCCCAGAATGAGCAGTTCTTC	CSVAQNEQFF
TRBV20-1	TRBJ1-4	-	-	TGCAGTGCTTCGATTGGGGGTGCAACTAATGAAAAACTGTTTTTT	CSASIGGATNEKLFF
TRBV29-1	TRBJ2-7	-	-	TGCAGCGTTTCGACCGACGCCTACGAGCAGTACTTC	CSVSTDAYEQYF
TRBV5-6	TRBJ1-2	-	many	TGTGCCAGCAGCTTGGGTTCAGGGCTCGCCTACACCTTC	CASSLGSGLAYTF
TRBV20-1	TRBJ2-7	TRBD1	-	TGCAGTGCCCGGACAGGGGAAAACTACGAGCAGTACTTC	CSARTGENYEQYF
TRBV10-3	TRBJ1-1	TRBD1	-	TGTGCCACCAAAACCCGGGACAGCCAAGCTTTCTTT	CATKTRDSQAFF
TRBV19	TRBJ2-4	-	-	TGTGCCAGTATGGACGGGCTAGCCAAAAACATTCAGTACTTC	CASMDGLAKNIQYF
TRBV11-3	TRBJ1-1	-	-	TGTGCCAGCAGCTTAGAGTCAGGGAGCGGGAACACTGAAGCTTTCTTT	CASSLESGSGNTEAFF
TRBV7-9	TRBJ2-5	TRBD1	few	TGTGCCAGCAGCCCGAAGGACAGGGGGAACCAGGAGACCCAGTACTTC	CASSPKDRGNQETQYF
TRBV27	TRBJ2-5	-	few	TGTGCCAGCAGTCCCCGGGGCCTCCGGGAGACCCAGTACTTC	CASSPRGLRETQYF
TRBV7-9	TRBJ1-5	-	many	TGTGCCAGCAGCTTAGCGCGGGGGGGTGGCAATCAGCCCCAGCATTTT	CASSLARGGGNQPQHF
TRBV20-1	TRBJ1-5	TRBD1	-	TGCAGTGCTGGGGATGGACAGGGGGTCACGGGGCCCCAGCATTTT	CSAGDGQGVTGPQHF
TRBV20-1	TRBJ2-7	-	-	TGCAGTGCTAGAGATCGTCATCTCCCCTCCTACGAGCAGTACTTC	CSARDRHLPSYEQYF
TRBV10-3	TRBJ2-7	-	many	TGTGCCATCAGTCTCCAGGGGACCTACGAGCAGTACTTC	CAISLQGTYEQYF
TRBV12-3/TRBV12-4	TRBJ2-7	-	many	TGTGCCAGCAGTTATATCCCCACGGAGCAGTACTTC	CASSYIPTEQYF
TRBV4-1	TRBJ1-4	TRBD1	-	TGCGCCAGCAGCCAAGATGAGGGGGCTAAACTGTTTTTT	CASSQDEGAKLFF
TRBV6-5	TRBJ2-7	TRBD2	many	TGTGCCAGCAGTTCGAGCGGGGACTCCTACGAGCAGTACTTC	CASSSSGDSYEQYF
TRBV6-2/TRBV6-3	TRBJ2-5	TRBD2	-	TGTGCCAGCAGTGAGTCGCTAGCGGGAGGAGAGACCCAGTACTTC	CASSESLAGGETQYF
TRBV6-1	TRBJ1-3	TRBD1	few	TGTGCCAGCACCCTCGGGACAGGGTTTCGGAACACCATATATTTT	CASTLGTGFRNTIYF
TRBV12-3/TRBV12-4	TRBJ2-2	-	many	TGTGCCAGCCGAAGCGCCGGAAGCACCGGGGAGCTGTTTTTT	CASRSAGSTGELFF
TRBV28	TRBJ2-7	TRBD1	many	TGTGCCAGCAGTTTATGCATAATGGGACAGGGGGGTTGCGAGCAGTACTTC	CASSLCIMGQGGCEQYF
TRBV28	TRBJ2-1	-	few	TGTGCCAGCAGTGGAACAGGGTGGGTCAATGAGCAGTTCTTC	CASSGTGWVNEQFF
TRBV20-1	TRBJ1-5	-	-	TGCAGTGCTAGGATCTCGTCAGGCAATAGCAATCAGCCCCAGCATTTT	CSARISSGNSNQPQHF
TRBV20-1	TRBJ2-5	-	-	TGCAGTGCCAGCCGGCCAGAGGAGACCCAGTACTTC	CSASRPEETQYF
TRBV9	TRBJ2-2	-	-	TGTGCCAGCAGCGTTTACACCGGGGAGCTGTTTTTT	CASSVYTGELFF
TRBV6-5	TRBJ1-5	-	-	TGTGCCAGCAGTTACTCGAACTCGAGGGGGAATCAGCCCCAGCATTTT	CASSYSNSRGNQPQHF
TRBV6-2/TRBV6-3	TRBJ1-6	TRBD1	-	TGTGCCAGCAGTTACCCTGCACGGGACAGGGAGAATTCACCCCTCCACTTT	CASSYPARDRENSPLHF